Shown below are 9 T cell receptor beta chains from a single sample sequenced in a study of cytomegalovirus exposure and HLA in healthy donors. Primers included in the PCR were 60 Vbeta and 13 Jbeta primers. Assay: immunoSEQ multiplex PCR; the TCRdb copy retains only in-frame clones and omits some. The sample totals fewer than 200,000 clones. Sequences were obtained from PBMCs. Source of these receptors: a man aged 30-40 years in good health and CMV-seronegative.

CDR3 protein: CASSLGSWSNEQFF. DNA for the CDR3: TGTGCCAGCAGTTTAGGGAGTTGGAGTAATGAGCAGTTCTTC. The chain combines TRBV28 with TRBJ2-1, with D tentatively TRBD2 (5 bases). Germline V CDR1 and CDR2: MDHEN, SYDVKM. The CDR3 totals 14 residues. Trimming took off 2 bases at V and 7 bases at J, with 12 bases between the two ends.

The genes are TRBV6-1 and TRBJ1-2; D is unclear. Trimming pared 6 bases from V and 1 base from J, leaving 6 bases between. Germline CDR1 MNHNS, CDR2 SASEGT. The CDR3 has 12 residues. The CDR3 DNA sequence: TGTGCCAGCAGGCGGATTAACTATGGCTACACCTTC. Translated: CASRRINYGYTF.

This sequence joins TRBV2 and TRBJ1-6; tentative D call: TRBD1 (5 bases). The CDR3 runs 17 residues. Per the germline V gene, CDR1 is SNHLY and CDR2 is FYNNEI. V was trimmed by 6 bases and J by 9 bases, leaving 24 bases between them. CDR3 DNA sequence: TGTGCCAGCAGACCACCTCCAACGGTTATCGGGGGTTCACCCCTCCACTTT. Protein sequence: CASRPPPTVIGGSPLHF.

V usage is TRBV29-1 and J usage is TRBJ2-3, with a possible D match to TRBD1 (6 bases). The CDR3 runs to 15 residues. Trimming took 7 bases from V and 3 from J, leaving 20 bases between them. The germline CDR1 and CDR2 sequences are SQVTM and ANQGSEA. The CDR3 nucleotides are TGCAGCGGACGTACCGGACAGTTGGGGACAGATACGCAGTATTTT. This translates into CSGRTGQLGTDTQYF.

This chain joins TRBV18 and TRBJ1-2; 7 nucleotides line up with TRBD1. CDR1 and CDR2 from the germline V gene are KGHSH and LQKENI. V gave up 3 bases and J gave up 6 bases; unmatched junction bases: 7. The CDR3 extends over 14 amino acids. CDR3 coding DNA: TGTGCCAGCTCACCGTCGCAAGGGGGCAATGGCTACACCTTC. Its translation is CASSPSQGGNGYTF.

The chain recombines TRBV7-2 with TRBJ1-1; D may be TRBD1 (6 bases). The CDR3 is 17 residues long. The V end was cut by 1 base, the J end by 1 base, with 16 bases between. CDR1 is SGHTA and CDR2 is FQGNSA in the germline V gene. CDR3 protein: CASSLGGGGLRNTEAFF. The CDR3 DNA is TGTGCCAGCAGCTTAGGGGGCGGGGGGCTAAGGAACACTGAAGCTTTCTTT.

This sequence joins TRBV11-2 and TRBJ1-5, with D uncertain. Trimming shortened V by 0 bases and J by 3 bases, and 6 bases separated the two germline ends. The CDR3 has 14 residues. Germline assignment: CDR1 SGHAT and CDR2 FQNNGV. CDR3 sequence: CASSLEAINQPQHF. CDR3 coding DNA: TGTGCCAGCAGCTTAGAAGCGATCAATCAGCCCCAGCATTTT.

V gene TRBV7-9 combines with J gene TRBJ1-4; possible D gene TRBD1, 5 bases. CDR3 length: 12 residues. V lost 4 bases, J lost 7 bases, and 7 bases lay in between. Looked up from germline, CDR1 is SEHNR and CDR2 is FQNEAQ (reference sequence). The CDR3, as DNA: TGTGCCAGCAGCTGGGGCGGTGAAAAACTGTTTTTT. Protein: CASSWGGEKLFF.

This chain connects TRBV28 to TRBJ2-5; 8 bases agree with TRBD1. The CDR3 has 15 amino acids. Germline assignment: CDR1 MDHEN and CDR2 SYDVKM. V was pared by 4 bases and J by 5 bases, with 9 bases of the junction left unmatched. CDR3 nucleotides: TGTGCCAGCAGTTCGGTGGCAGGGGGCCAGGAGACCCAGTACTTC. Its protein product is CASSSVAGGQETQYF. The whole variable domain, filled in from reference TRBV28 and TRBJ2-5, reads DVKVTQSSRYLVKRTGEKVFLECVQDMDHENMFWYRQDPGLGLRLIYFSYDVKMKEKGDIPEGYSVSREKKERFSLILESASTNQTSMYLCASSSVAGGQETQYFGPGTRLLVL.